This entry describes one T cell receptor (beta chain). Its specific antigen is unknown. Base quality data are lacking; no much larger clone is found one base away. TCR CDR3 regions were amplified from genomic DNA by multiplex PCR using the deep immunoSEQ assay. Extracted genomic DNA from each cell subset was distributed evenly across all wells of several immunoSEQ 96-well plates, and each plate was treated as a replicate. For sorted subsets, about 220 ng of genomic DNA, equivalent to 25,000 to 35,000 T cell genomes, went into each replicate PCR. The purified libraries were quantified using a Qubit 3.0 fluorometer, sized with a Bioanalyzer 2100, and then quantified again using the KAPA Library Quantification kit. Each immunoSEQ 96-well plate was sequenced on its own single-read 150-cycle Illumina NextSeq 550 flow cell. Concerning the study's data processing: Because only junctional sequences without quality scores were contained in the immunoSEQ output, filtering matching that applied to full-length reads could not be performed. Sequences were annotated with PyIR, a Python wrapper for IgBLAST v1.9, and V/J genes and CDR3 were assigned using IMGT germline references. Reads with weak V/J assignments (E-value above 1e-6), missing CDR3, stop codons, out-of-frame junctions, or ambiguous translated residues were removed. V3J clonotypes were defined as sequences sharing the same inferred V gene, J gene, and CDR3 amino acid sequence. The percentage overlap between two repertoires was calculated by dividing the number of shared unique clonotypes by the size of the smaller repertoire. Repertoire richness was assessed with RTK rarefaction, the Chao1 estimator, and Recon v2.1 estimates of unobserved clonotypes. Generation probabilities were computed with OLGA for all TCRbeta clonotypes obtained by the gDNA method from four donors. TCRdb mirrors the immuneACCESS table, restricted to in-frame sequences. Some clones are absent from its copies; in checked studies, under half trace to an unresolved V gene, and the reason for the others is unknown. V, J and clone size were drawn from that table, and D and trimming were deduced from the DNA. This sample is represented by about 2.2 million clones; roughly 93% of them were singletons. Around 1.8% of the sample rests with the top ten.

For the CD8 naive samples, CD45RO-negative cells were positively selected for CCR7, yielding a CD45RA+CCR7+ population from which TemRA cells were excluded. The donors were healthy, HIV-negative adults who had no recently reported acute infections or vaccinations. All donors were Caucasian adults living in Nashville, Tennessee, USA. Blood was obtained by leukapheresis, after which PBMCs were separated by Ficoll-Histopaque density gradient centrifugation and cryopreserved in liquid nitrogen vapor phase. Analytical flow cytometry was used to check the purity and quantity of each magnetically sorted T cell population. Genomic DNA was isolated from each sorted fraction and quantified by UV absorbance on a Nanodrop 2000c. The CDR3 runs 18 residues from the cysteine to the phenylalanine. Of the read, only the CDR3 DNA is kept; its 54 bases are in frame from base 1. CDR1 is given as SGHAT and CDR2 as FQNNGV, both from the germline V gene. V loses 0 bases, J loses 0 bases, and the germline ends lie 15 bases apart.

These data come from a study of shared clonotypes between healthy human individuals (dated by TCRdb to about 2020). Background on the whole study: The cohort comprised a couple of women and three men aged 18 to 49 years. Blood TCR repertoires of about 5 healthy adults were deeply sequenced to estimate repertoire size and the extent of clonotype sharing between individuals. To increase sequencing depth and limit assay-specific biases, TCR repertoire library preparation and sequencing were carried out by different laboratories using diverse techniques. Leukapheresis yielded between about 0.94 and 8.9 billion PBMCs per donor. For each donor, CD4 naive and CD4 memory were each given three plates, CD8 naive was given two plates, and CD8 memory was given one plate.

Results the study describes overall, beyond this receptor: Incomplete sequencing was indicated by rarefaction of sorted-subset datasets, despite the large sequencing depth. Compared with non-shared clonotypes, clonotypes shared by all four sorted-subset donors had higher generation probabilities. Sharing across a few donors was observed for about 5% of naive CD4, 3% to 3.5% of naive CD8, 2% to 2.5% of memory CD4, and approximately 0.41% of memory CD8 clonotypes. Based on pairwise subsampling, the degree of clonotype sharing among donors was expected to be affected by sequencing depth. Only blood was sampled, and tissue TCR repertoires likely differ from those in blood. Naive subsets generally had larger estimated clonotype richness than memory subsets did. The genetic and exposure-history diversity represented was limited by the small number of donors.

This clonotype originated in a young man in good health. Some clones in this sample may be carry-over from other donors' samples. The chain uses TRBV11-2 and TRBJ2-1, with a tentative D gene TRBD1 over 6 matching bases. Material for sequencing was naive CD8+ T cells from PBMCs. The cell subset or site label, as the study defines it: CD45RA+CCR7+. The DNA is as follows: TGTGCCAGCAGCTTAGACCCCCCGGGCAGGGGCTCCTACAATGAGCAGTTCTTC. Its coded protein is CASSLDPPGRGSYNEQFF.